This is a list of T cell receptor beta chains from one sample in a study of blood T cell repertoires in COVID-19. Repertoires were generated with immunoSEQ multiplex PCR, while TCRdb's copy carries only in-frame clones and drops some. The sample consists of 45,000 to 65,000 clones, about nine tenths of them appearing once. Sequences were obtained from peripheral blood. The receptor source for this set is a man aged 45-60 years with active COVID-19. The CDR3 runs from the conserved cysteine through the conserved F or W. The D gene is left open where the match is weak. Size is omitted from some rows. Given values are once, few, many or a class for expanded clones.

NA,TRBV18,NA,TRBJ2-5,CASSPKTAQETQYF,TGTGCCAGCTCACCAAAGACAGCTCAAGAGACCCAGTACTTC
NA,TRBV20-1,NA,TRBJ2-2,CSASKFSTLNTGELFF,TGCAGTGCTAGTAAATTTTCGACTCTAAACACCGGGGAGCTGTTTTTT
TRBD1,TRBV27,NA,TRBJ1-5,CASSRQGANQPQHF,TGTGCCAGCAGTCGACAGGGGGCCAATCAGCCCCAGCATTTT
TRBD2,TRBV5-1,NA,TRBJ2-3,CASSFSGSGGDTQYF,TGCGCCAGCAGCTTTAGCGGGAGTGGAGGAGATACGCAGTATTTT
NA,TRBV7-6,NA,TRBJ1-5,CASSLSPAGQNQPQHF,TGTGCCAGCAGCTTATCGCCGGCAGGGCAAAATCAGCCCCAGCATTTT
TRBD2,TRBV5-1,NA,TRBJ2-6,CASSLVTSGRAGANVLTF,TGCGCCAGCAGCTTGGTAACTAGCGGGAGGGCCGGGGCCAACGTCCTGACTTTC
NA,TRBV7-2,NA,TRBJ2-3,CASSLVGGADHTQYF,TGTGCCAGCAGCTTAGTAGGGGGGGCAGACCATACGCAGTATTTT
TRBD1,TRBV28,NA,TRBJ2-7,CASSVPFGTGFLEQYF,TGTGCCAGCAGTGTTCCCTTCGGGACAGGGTTTCTAGAGCAGTACTTC
TRBD1,TRBV7-6,few,TRBJ1-5,CASSSRTGAVYSNQPQHF,TGTGCCAGCAGCTCCCGGACAGGGGCCGTTTATAGCAATCAGCCCCAGCATTTT
NA,TRBV21-1,NA,TRBJ1-2,CASTKLSGGYTF,TGTGCCAGCACCAAGCTCAGCGGCGGCTACACCTTC
NA,TRBV2,NA,TRBJ1-1,CASSPEVGTEAFF,TGTGCCAGCAGTCCAGAGGTGGGCACTGAAGCTTTCTTT
TRBD2,TRBV18,NA,TRBJ2-6,CASSLGLAGSGANVLTF,TGTGCCAGCTCATTGGGACTAGCGGGGTCCGGGGCCAACGTCCTGACTTTC
NA,TRBV2,once,TRBJ2-2,CASSWTVNTGELFF,TGTGCCAGCAGTTGGACTGTAAACACCGGGGAGCTGTTTTTT
TRBD2,TRBV12-5,once,TRBJ2-1,CASGPGLADNEQFF,TGTGCTAGTGGTCCGGGACTAGCAGACAATGAGCAGTTCTTC
NA,TRBV4-3,NA,TRBJ1-3,CASSLQSGGTDTIYF,TGCGCCAGCAGCCTCCAATCGGGGGGGACGGACACCATATATTTT
TRBD2,TRBV4-1,NA,TRBJ2-1,CASSHGFRASGSYEQFF,TGCGCCAGCAGCCATGGATTTAGGGCTAGCGGGAGCTATGAGCAGTTCTTC
NA,TRBV29-1,NA,TRBJ1-3,CSAQGYSGNTIYF,TGCAGTGCCCAGGGTTACTCTGGAAACACCATATATTTT
NA,TRBV7-9,NA,TRBJ1-5,CASSNGGSNQPQHF,TGTGCCAGCTCAAATGGGGGGAGCAATCAGCCCCAGCATTTT
TRBD2,TRBV2,NA,TRBJ2-3,CAGLGRAFSTDTQYF,TGTGCCGGGCTTGGGAGGGCCTTTAGCACAGATACGCAGTATTTT
NA,TRBV29-1,NA,TRBJ2-6,CSVGEAVYGANVLTF,TGCAGCGTTGGAGAGGCGGTGTATGGGGCCAACGTCCTGACTTTC
NA,TRBV7-9,once,TRBJ1-3,CASSLVSIGNTIYF,TGTGCCAGCAGCTTAGTTTCCATCGGAAACACCATATATTTT
NA,TRBV11-2,few,TRBJ1-6,CASSQTGSRGPLHF,TGTGCCAGCAGCCAGACAGGTTCTAGGGGTCCCCTCCACTTT
TRBD2,TRBV5-6,NA,TRBJ2-1,CASSSRPGTSGEQFF,TGTGCCAGCAGCTCAAGACCCGGGACTAGCGGGGAGCAGTTCTTC
NA,TRBV5-5,few,TRBJ2-7,CASSLGQAGEQYF,TGTGCCAGCAGCTTGGGACAGGCTGGAGAGCAGTACTTC
TRBD2,TRBV7-3,NA,TRBJ2-1,CASARGTRQFF,TGTGCCAGCGCCCGTGGGACTAGGCAGTTCTTC
TRBD1,TRBV6-5,NA,TRBJ2-7,CASRRGTGVWEQYF,TGTGCCAGCAGAAGAGGGACAGGGGTTTGGGAGCAGTACTTC
NA,TRBV4-2,NA,TRBJ1-4,CASSQASGFGTGNEKLFF,TGTGCCAGCAGCCAGGCTTCTGGGTTCGGGACTGGTAATGAAAAACTGTTTTTT
NA,TRBV5-6,NA,TRBJ1-1,CASSPRGGTEAFF,TGTGCCAGCAGCCCGAGGGGGGGAACTGAAGCTTTCTTT
NA,TRBV3-1/TRBV3-2,once,TRBJ2-7,CASSQGQGRVCFFF,TGTGCCAGCAGCCAAGGACAGGGGAGGGTCTGCTTCTTCTTC
TRBD1,TRBV4-3,NA,TRBJ1-1,CASSPGQGGTEAFF,TGCGCCAGCAGCCCCGGACAGGGTGGGACTGAAGCTTTCTTT
NA,TRBV2,NA,TRBJ2-2,CASSAQGTSTGELFF,TGTGCCAGCAGTGCACAGGGTACAAGCACCGGGGAGCTGTTTTTT
NA,TRBV4-3,NA,TRBJ1-1,CASSQESQWGAMTEAFF,TGCGCCAGCAGCCAAGAGAGTCAATGGGGAGCGATGACTGAAGCTTTCTTT
NA,TRBV28,NA,TRBJ2-3,CASSHGLLTDTQYF,TGTGCCAGCAGCCATGGACTACTTACAGATACGCAGTATTTT
NA,TRBV9,NA,TRBJ1-2,CASSVGTAYGYTF,TGTGCCAGCAGCGTAGGGACAGCCTATGGCTACACCTTC
TRBD2,TRBV28,NA,TRBJ2-7,CASRRLAGRAYEQYF,TGTGCCAGCAGGCGACTAGCGGGACGTGCCTACGAGCAGTACTTC
TRBD1,TRBV5-1,NA,TRBJ1-2,CASSQGQLYGYTF,TGCGCCAGCAGCCAGGGACAGTTATATGGCTACACCTTC
NA,TRBV5-5,NA,TRBJ2-1,CASSFSRQPSYNEQFF,TGTGCCAGCAGCTTTTCAAGACAGCCTTCCTACAATGAGCAGTTCTTC
NA,TRBV7-2,NA,TRBJ1-1,CASSLMRGMNTEAFF,TGTGCCAGCAGCTTAATGCGGGGCATGAACACTGAAGCTTTCTTT
NA,TRBV6-2/TRBV6-3,NA,TRBJ1-1,CASSYSQNTEAFF,TGTGCCAGCAGTTACAGCCAGAACACTGAAGCTTTCTTT
TRBD2,TRBV9,NA,TRBJ2-2,CASSVTSSIAGELFF,TGTGCCAGCAGCGTGACTAGCTCTATCGCCGGGGAGCTGTTTTTT
NA,TRBV7-9,NA,TRBJ2-7,CASSLVTGYEQYF,TGTGCCAGCAGCTTAGTAACGGGCTACGAGCAGTACTTC
NA,TRBV2,NA,TRBJ2-3,CASRDTSTDTQYF,TGTGCCAGCAGGGACACCAGCACAGATACGCAGTATTTT
NA,TRBV6-5,NA,TRBJ1-1,CASSYSGGRDAFF,TGTGCCAGCAGTTACTCGGGGGGGAGGGATGCTTTCTTT
NA,TRBV5-5,NA,TRBJ1-5,CASSASGTTPDAQHF,TGTGCCAGCAGCGCCTCCGGGACAACCCCCGACGCCCAGCATTTT
NA,TRBV11-2,NA,TRBJ1-2,CASSASRELYDTNYGYTF,TGTGCCAGCAGCGCCTCTCGGGAGCTGTATGACACTAACTATGGCTACACCTTC
NA,TRBV28,NA,TRBJ2-1,CASSFELRGIEQFF,TGTGCCAGCAGTTTTGAACTAAGGGGTATTGAGCAGTTCTTC
TRBD2,TRBV5-1,NA,TRBJ2-1,CASSPGTSGGADEQFF,TGCGCCAGCAGTCCCGGGACTAGCGGGGGGGCAGATGAGCAGTTCTTC
NA,TRBV25-1,NA,TRBJ2-1,CASSYQRTPFF,TGTGCCAGCAGTTACCAGCGTACGCCGTTCTTC
NA,TRBV18,NA,TRBJ2-7,CASSPSLDSTYEQYF,TGTGCCAGCTCACCATCCTTGGACAGTACCTACGAGCAGTACTTC
TRBD2,TRBV3-1/TRBV3-2,NA,TRBJ2-7,CASSQEYSGGYEQYF,TGTGCCAGCAGCCAAGAGTACAGCGGGGGGTACGAGCAGTACTTC
NA,TRBV5-6,NA,TRBJ2-1,CASSLDPYEQFF,TGTGCCAGCAGCTTGGATCCGTATGAGCAGTTCTTC
NA,TRBV28,NA,TRBJ1-1,CASSLGRDTEAFF,TGTGCCAGCAGTTTGGGGAGGGACACTGAAGCTTTCTTT
TRBD1,TRBV28,NA,TRBJ1-5,CASTPNDRGTRQPQHF,TGTGCCAGCACCCCAAACGACAGGGGAACCCGTCAGCCCCAGCATTTT
TRBD1,TRBV19,NA,TRBJ1-4,CASSSDRSNEKLFF,TGTGCCAGTAGTTCGGACAGGAGTAATGAAAAACTGTTTTTT